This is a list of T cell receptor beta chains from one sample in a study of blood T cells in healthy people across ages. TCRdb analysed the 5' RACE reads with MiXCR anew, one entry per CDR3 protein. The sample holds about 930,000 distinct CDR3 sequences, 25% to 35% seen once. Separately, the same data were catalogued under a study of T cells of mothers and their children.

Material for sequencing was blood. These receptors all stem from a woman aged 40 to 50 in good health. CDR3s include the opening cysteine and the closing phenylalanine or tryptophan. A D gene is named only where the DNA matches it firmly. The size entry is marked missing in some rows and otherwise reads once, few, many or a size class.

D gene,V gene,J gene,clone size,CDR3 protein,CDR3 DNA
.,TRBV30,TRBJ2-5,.,CAWSVRWAETQYF,TGTGCCTGGAGTGTACGTTGGGCGGAGACCCAGTACTTC
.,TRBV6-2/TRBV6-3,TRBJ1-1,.,CASVRGGTTEAFF,TGTGCCAGCGTTCGAGGGGGGACCACTGAAGCTTTCTTT
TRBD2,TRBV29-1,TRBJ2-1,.,CSVGLAVGEQFF,TGCAGTGTTGGGCTAGCGGTGGGTGAGCAGTTCTTC
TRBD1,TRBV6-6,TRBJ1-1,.,CASSYGGQGAPEAFF,TGTGCCAGCAGTTACGGGGGACAGGGGGCTCCTGAAGCTTTCTTT
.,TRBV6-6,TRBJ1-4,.,CASSDGGRGRNEKLFF,TGTGCCAGCAGTGACGGGGGCAGGGGAAGGAATGAAAAACTGTTTTTT
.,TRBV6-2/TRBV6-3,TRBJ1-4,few,CASSYSSRDEKLFF,TGTGCCAGCAGTTACTCGAGCAGGGATGAAAAACTGTTTTTT
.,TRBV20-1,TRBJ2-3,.,CSASSWESSTDTQYF,TGCAGTGCTAGTTCATGGGAATCTAGCACAGATACGCAGTATTTT
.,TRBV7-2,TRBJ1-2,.,CASSLDRMGYTF,TGTGCCAGCAGCTTAGACAGGATGGGCTACACCTTC
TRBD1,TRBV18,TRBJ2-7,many,CASSPSRGQGSEQYF,TGTGCCAGCTCCCCCTCCCGTGGACAGGGTAGCGAGCAGTACTTC
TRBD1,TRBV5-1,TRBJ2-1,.,CASSLVSGQGAHGQFF,TGCGCCAGCAGCTTGGTATCGGGACAGGGGGCCCATGGGCAGTTCTTC
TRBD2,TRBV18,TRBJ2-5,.,CASSPSGGGASGQETQYF,TGTGCCAGCTCACCATCTGGCGGGGGGGCCTCAGGCCAAGAGACCCAGTACTTC
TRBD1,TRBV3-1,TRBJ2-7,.,CASSQEDRAGPYEQYF,TGTGCCAGCAGCCAAGAGGACAGGGCGGGGCCCTACGAGCAGTACTTC
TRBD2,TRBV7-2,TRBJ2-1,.,CASSISTSGGNSYNEQFF,TGTGCCAGCAGCATCTCTACTAGCGGGGGTAATTCCTACAATGAGCAGTTCTTC
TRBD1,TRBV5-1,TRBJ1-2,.,CASSLVQGRGYTF,TGCGCCAGCAGCTTGGTACAGGGGAGAGGCTACACCTTC
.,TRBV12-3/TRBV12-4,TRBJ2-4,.,CASRRGLQMRDIQYF,TGTGCCAGCAGGAGGGGACTCCAAATGCGGGACATTCAGTACTTC
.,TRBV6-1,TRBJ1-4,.,CASSELGQGDEKLFF,TGTGCCAGCAGTGAACTCGGTCAGGGTGACGAAAAACTGTTTTTT
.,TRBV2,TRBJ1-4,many,CASATAFIEELFF,TGTGCCAGCGCGACTGCGTTTATAGAGGAACTGTTTTTT
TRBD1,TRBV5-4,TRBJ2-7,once,CASSLWTGAHEQYF,TGTGCCAGCAGCTTGTGGACAGGGGCCCACGAGCAGTACTTC